This T cell receptor (beta chain) was documented in a study of T cells in Graves' hyperthyroidism and ophthalmopathy. V was trimmed by 5 bases and J by 0 bases, leaving 13 bases between them. The germline V gene encodes CDR1 GTSNPN and CDR2 SVGIG (reference sequence). The CDR3 length is 14 residues. It was RNA transcripts that yielded the amplified TCR beta CDR3 regions. The TCR CDR3 first-round RT-PCR relied on the HTBI primer set. From the multiplex PCR reads, TCRdb called clonotypes with MiXCR, one entry per CDR3 protein. The data hold about half a million distinct CDR3 sequences, with about 20% observed a single time. This clonotype was found many times.

This receptor was identified in a man aged 40-55 years with Graves' ophthalmopathy. This rearrangement joins TRBV30 to TRBJ1-1; tentatively, D is TRBD1 (5 bases). The sequencing input was blood. CDR3 DNA: TGTGCCTGGTGGCGGGGGTCCTTGAACACTGAAGCTTTCTTT. Amino acids: CAWWRGSLNTEAFF.